These 11 T cell receptor beta chains originate from one sample sequenced in a study of OX40 agonist ivuxolimab in advanced cancers. Profiling relied on immunoSEQ multiplex PCR, and the TCRdb table lists in-frame clones only, not all of them. The sample has approximately 70,000 clones, 90% seen once. Material: CD4+ or CD8+ T cells sorted from blood, obtained in a trial of the OX40 agonist ivuxolimab. These receptors came from an adult with an advanced solid tumor such as melanoma, head and neck, liver or kidney cancer.

The rearrangement links TRBV7-6 to TRBJ2-2; 8 bases line up with TRBD1. The CDR3 totals 18 residues. Looked up from germline, CDR1 is SGHVS and CDR2 is FNYEAQ. With V trimmed by 3 bases and J by 2 bases, 11 bases remained unmatched. DNA of the CDR3: TGTGCCAGCAGCTTGACCACTGACAGGGGCCATAACACCGGGGAGCTGTTTTTT. This sequence encodes CASSLTTDRGHNTGELFF.

The table lists this clone with a few counts. This chain uses TRBV7-9 with TRBJ2-1, with 7 bases that match TRBD2. The germline V gene has CDR1 SEHNR and CDR2 FQNEAQ (reference sequence). The CDR3 spans 14 residues. After removal of 0 bases from V and 9 bases from J, the junction contained 5 bases not matched to a gene. CDR3 bases: TGTGCCAGCAGCTTAGCTGCGGGAGCGGGTGAGCAGTTCTTC. This translates into CASSLAAGAGEQFF.

The V and J genes are TRBV7-2 and TRBJ2-1; 9 nucleotides line up with TRBD2. The CDR3 loop spans 14 amino acids. V shed 0 bases and J 6 bases; nucleotides not matched to a gene: 0. Germline V gene sequence: CDR1 SGHTA, CDR2 FQGNSA. This CDR3 is CASSLASGSNEQFF. CDR3 DNA sequence: TGTGCCAGCAGCTTAGCTAGCGGGAGCAATGAGCAGTTCTTC.

CDR3 region: CAISSTRGEQGGELFF. The CDR3, as DNA: TGTGCCATCAGTTCGACGCGGGGCGAGCAAGGCGGGGAGCTGTTTTTT. The genes are TRBV10-3 and TRBJ2-2; possibly TRBD2 for D (6 bases). The germline V gene has CDR1 ENHRY and CDR2 SYGVKD. V lost 5 bases and J 7 bases, leaving 20 bases between the germline ends. This CDR3 is 16 amino acids long.

The V gene is TRBV5-3, the J gene TRBJ2-7, with no clear D. TRBV5-3 is an ORF for which the function is uncertain. V lost 3 bases, J lost 4 bases, and 8 bases lay in between. CDR3 length equals 12 residues. The CDR3 DNA is TGTGCCAGAAGCTCGGACGGATACGAGCAGTACTTC. Protein sequence: CARSSDGYEQYF.

This chain joins TRBV6-1 and TRBJ2-7, with D possibly matching TRBD2 (6 bases). The CDR3 sequence is 15 residues long. V lost 6 bases and J 3 bases, leaving 18 bases between the germline ends. Germline V CDR1 and CDR2: MNHNS, SASEGT. CDR3 DNA: TGTGCCAGCAGCCTGCTGTTGGCGGGATACTACGAGCAGTACTTC. Translated: CASSLLLAGYYEQYF.

This chain joins TRBV7-2 and TRBJ2-1; D is possibly TRBD2 (6 bases). V lost 3 bases to trimming and J lost 3 bases, with 15 bases between them. The germline V gene has CDR1 SGHTA and CDR2 FQGNSA. The CDR3 spans 16 residues. The DNA for the CDR3 is TGTGCCAGCAGCTTTACGGGAGATAGGCACTACAATGAGCAGTTCTTC. Translated, it gives CASSFTGDRHYNEQFF.

The chain combines TRBV11-2 with TRBJ1-1; 7 bases are shared with TRBD1. The CDR3 contains 16 residues. After removal of 5 bases from V and 1 base from J, the junction contained 10 bases not matched to a gene. Looked up from germline, CDR1 is SGHAT and CDR2 is FQNNGV. In nucleotides, the CDR3 is TGTGCCAGCAGCCCCAGGACAGGCGGGGGGAACACTGAAGCTTTCTTT. Translation: CASSPRTGGGNTEAFF.

This sequence joins TRBV30 and TRBJ1-2, with no clear D. Trimming left V 2 bases short and J 4 bases short, with 8 bases between. CDR3 length: 12 amino acids. Per germline, CDR1 GTSNPN and CDR2 SVGIG (reference sequence). The CDR3 nucleotides are TGTGCCTGGAGTTCAGGACGCTATGGCTACACCTTC. Translating it yields CAWSSGRYGYTF.

The chain recombines TRBV5-1 with TRBJ2-1; 10 bases fit TRBD1. CDR3 size: 15 residues. Germline CDR1 SGHRS, CDR2 YFSETQ. The trim removed 4 bases at V and 6 bases at J, leaving 7 bases unmatched. CDR3 sequence: CASSAGQGDINEQFF. DNA for the CDR3: TGCGCCAGCAGCGCCGGACAGGGGGATATCAATGAGCAGTTCTTC.

J is TRBJ2-7 and V is TRBV28, with D hard to call. CDR3 length: 13 residues. Germline V gene lookup returns CDR1 MDHEN and CDR2 SYDVKM. Trimming removed 6 bases at V and 4 bases at J, with 13 bases between. CDR3 bases: TGTGCCAGCAGAACCGGCGGAACATACGAGCAGTACTTC. Translation: CASRTGGTYEQYF.